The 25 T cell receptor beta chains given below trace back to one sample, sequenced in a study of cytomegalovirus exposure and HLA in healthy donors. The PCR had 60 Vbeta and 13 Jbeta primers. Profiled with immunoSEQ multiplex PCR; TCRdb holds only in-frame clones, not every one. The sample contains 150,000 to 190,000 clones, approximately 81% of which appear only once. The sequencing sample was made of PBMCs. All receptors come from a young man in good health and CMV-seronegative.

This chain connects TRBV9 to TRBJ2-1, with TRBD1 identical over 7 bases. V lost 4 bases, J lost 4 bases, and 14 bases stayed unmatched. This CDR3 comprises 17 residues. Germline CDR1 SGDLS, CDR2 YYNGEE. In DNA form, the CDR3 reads TGTGCCAGCAGCACACCCACGACAGGGCAAGTATACAATGAGCAGTTCTTC. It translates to CASSTPTTGQVYNEQFF.

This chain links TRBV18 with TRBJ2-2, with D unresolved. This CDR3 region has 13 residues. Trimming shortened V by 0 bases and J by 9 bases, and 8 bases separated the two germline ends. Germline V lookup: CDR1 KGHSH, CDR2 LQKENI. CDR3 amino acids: CASSPPLQRELFF. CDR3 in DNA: TGTGCCAGCTCACCACCCCTGCAGAGGGAGCTGTTTTTT. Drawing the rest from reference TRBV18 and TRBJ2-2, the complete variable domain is NAGVMQNPRHLVRRRGQEARLRCSPMKGHSHVYWYRQLPEEGLKFMVYLQKENIIDESGMPKERFSAEFPKEGPSILRIQQVVRGDSAAYFCASSPPLQRELFFGEGSRLTVL.

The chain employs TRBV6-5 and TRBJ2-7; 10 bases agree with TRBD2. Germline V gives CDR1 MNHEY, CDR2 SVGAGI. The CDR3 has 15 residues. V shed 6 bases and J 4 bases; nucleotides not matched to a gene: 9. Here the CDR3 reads CASSPTSGTLYEQYF. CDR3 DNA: TGTGCCAGCAGCCCAACTAGCGGGACCCTATACGAGCAGTACTTC.

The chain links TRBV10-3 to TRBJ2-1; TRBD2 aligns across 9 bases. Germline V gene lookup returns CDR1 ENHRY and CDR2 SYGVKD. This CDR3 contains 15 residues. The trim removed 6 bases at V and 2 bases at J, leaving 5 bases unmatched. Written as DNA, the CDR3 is TGTGCCATCAGATTAGCGGGAGACCCCTACAATGAGCAGTTCTTC. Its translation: CAIRLAGDPYNEQFF.

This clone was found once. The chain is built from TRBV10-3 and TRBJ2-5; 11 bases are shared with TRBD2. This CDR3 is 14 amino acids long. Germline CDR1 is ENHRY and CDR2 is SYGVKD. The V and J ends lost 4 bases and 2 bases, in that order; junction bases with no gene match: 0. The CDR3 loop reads CAISGTSGQETQYF. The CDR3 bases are TGTGCCATCAGTGGGACTAGCGGGCAAGAGACCCAGTACTTC.

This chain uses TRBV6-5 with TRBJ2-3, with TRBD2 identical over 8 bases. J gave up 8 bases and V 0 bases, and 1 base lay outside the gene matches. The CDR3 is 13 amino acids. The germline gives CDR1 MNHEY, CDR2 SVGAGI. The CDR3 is CASSYSRGGTQYF. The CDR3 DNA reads TGTGCCAGCAGTTACTCTCGGGGGGGTACGCAGTATTTT.

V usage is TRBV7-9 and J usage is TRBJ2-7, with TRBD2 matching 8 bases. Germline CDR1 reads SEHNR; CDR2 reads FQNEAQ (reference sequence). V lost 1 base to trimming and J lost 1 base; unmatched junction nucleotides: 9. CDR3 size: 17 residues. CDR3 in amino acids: CASSLVGSGAPSYEQYF. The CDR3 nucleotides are TGTGCCAGCAGCTTAGTCGGTAGCGGGGCTCCTTCCTACGAGCAGTACTTC.

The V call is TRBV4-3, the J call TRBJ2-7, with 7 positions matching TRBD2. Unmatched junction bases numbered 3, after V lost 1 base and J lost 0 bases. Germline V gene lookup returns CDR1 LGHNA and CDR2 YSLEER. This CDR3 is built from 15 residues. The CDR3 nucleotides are TGCGCCAGCAGCCAAGGCGGGAGTAGCTCCTACGAGCAGTACTTC. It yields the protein CASSQGGSSSYEQYF.

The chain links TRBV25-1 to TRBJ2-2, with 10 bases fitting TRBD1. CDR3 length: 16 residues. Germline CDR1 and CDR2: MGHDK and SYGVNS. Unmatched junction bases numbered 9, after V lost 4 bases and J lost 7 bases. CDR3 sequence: CASSGYDRGLGGELFF. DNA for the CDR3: TGTGCCAGCAGTGGGTATGACAGGGGGCTCGGCGGGGAGCTGTTTTTT.

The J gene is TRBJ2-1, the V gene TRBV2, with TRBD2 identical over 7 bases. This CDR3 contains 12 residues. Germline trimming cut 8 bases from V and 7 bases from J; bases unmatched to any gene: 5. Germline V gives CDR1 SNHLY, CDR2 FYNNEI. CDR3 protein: CASAGEGNEQFF. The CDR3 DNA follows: TGTGCCAGCGCGGGGGAAGGAAATGAGCAGTTCTTC.

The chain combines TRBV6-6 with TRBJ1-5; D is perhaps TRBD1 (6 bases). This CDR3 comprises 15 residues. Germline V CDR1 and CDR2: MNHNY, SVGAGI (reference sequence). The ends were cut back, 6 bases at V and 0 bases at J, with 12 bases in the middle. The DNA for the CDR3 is TGTGCCAGCAGACCCGGACAGAATAGCAATCAGCCCCAGCATTTT. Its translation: CASRPGQNSNQPQHF.

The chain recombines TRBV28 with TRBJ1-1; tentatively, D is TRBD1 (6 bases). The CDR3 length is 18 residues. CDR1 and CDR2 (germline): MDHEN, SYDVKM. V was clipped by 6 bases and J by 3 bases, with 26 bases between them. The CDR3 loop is CASSGTEKQGRWDTEAFF. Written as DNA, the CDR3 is TGTGCCAGCAGCGGAACTGAGAAACAGGGAAGATGGGACACTGAAGCTTTCTTT.

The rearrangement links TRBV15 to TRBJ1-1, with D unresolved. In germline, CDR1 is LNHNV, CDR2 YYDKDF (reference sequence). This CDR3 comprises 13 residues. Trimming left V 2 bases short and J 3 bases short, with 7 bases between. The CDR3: CATSRRGDTEAFF. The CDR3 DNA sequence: TGTGCCACCAGCAGACGCGGGGACACTGAAGCTTTCTTT.

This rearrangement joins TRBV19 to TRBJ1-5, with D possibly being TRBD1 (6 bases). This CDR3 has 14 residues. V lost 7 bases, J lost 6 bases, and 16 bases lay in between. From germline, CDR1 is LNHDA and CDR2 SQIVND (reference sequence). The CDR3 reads CASKETGYGQPQHF. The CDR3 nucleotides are TGTGCCAGTAAGGAGACAGGTTACGGTCAGCCCCAGCATTTT.

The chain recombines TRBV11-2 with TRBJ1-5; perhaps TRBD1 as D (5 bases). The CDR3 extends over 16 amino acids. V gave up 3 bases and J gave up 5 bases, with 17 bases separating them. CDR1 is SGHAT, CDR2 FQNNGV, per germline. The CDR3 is CASSFGGLGRDQPQHF. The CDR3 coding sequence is TGTGCCAGCAGCTTCGGGGGTCTGGGCAGGGATCAGCCCCAGCATTTT.

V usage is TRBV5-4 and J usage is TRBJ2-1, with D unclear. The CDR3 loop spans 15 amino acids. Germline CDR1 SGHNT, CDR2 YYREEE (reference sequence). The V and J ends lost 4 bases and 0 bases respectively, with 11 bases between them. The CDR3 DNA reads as TGTGCCAGCAGCGCACCTTGGAGCTCCTACAATGAGCAGTTCTTC. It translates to CASSAPWSSYNEQFF.

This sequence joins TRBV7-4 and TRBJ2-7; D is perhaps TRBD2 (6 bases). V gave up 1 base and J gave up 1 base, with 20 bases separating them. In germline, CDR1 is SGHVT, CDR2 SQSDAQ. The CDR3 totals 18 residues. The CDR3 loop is CASSLECGLRERSYEQYF. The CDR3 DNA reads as TGTGCCAGCAGCTTAGAATGTGGGTTACGGGAGAGGTCCTACGAGCAGTACTTC. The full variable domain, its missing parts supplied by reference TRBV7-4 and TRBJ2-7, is GAGVSQSPRYKVAKRGRDVALRCDSISGHVTLYWYRQTLGQGSEVLTYSQSDAQRDKSGRPSGRFSAERPERSVSTLKIQRTEQGDSAVYLCASSLECGLRERSYEQYFGPGTRLTVT.

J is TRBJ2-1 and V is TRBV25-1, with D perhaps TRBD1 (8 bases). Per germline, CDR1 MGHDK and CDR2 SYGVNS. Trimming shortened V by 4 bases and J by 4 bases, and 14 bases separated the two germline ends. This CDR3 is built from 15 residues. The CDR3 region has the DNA TGTGCCAGCAGTGGCGGGGGACAGGTATACAATGAGCAGTTCTTC. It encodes CASSGGGQVYNEQFF.

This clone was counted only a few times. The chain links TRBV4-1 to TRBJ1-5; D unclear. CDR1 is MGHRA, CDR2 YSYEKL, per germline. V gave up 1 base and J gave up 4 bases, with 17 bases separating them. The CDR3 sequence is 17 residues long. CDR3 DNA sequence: TGCGCCAGCAGCCAAGCCCCCACAGCAGCCTCGAATCAGCCCCAGCATTTT. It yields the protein CASSQAPTAASNQPQHF.

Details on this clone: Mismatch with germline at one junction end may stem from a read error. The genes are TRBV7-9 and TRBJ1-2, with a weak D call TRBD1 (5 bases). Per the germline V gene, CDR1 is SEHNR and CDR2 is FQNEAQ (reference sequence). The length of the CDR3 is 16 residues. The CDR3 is CSSSLASGGKGYGYTF. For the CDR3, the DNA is TGTTCCAGCAGCTTAGCGTCTGGGGGGAAGGGCTATGGCTACACCTTC.

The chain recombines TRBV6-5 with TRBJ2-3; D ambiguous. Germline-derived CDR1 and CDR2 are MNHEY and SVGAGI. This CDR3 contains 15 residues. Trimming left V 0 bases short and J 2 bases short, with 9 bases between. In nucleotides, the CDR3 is TGTGCCAGCAGTTACTCGGGCCGCTACACAGATACGCAGTATTTT. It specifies CASSYSGRYTDTQYF.

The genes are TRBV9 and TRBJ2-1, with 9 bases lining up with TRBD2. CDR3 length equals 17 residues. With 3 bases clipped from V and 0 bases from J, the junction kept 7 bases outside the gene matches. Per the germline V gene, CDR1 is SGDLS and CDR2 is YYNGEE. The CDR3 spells CASSGGLAHFSYNEQFF. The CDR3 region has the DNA TGTGCCAGCAGCGGGGGACTAGCTCATTTCTCCTACAATGAGCAGTTCTTC.

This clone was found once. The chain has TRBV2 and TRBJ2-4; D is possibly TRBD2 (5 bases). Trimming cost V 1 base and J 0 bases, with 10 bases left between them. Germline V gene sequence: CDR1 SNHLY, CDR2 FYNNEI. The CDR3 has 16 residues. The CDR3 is CASSEGQDLAKNIQYF. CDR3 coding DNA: TGTGCCAGCAGTGAAGGGCAGGACTTAGCCAAAAACATTCAGTACTTC.

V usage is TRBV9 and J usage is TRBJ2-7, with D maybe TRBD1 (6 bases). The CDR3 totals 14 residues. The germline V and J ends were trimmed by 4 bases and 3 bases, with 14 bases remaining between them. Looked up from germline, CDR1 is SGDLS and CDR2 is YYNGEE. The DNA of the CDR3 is TGTGCCAGCAGCCCAGCCGGGACAAACTACGAGCAGTACTTC. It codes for CASSPAGTNYEQYF.

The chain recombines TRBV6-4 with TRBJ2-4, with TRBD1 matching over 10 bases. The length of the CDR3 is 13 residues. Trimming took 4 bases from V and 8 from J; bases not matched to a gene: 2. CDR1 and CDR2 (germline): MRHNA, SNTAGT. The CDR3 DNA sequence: TGTGCCAGCAGTGGGACAGGGGGGGACATTCAGTACTTC. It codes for CASSGTGGDIQYF.